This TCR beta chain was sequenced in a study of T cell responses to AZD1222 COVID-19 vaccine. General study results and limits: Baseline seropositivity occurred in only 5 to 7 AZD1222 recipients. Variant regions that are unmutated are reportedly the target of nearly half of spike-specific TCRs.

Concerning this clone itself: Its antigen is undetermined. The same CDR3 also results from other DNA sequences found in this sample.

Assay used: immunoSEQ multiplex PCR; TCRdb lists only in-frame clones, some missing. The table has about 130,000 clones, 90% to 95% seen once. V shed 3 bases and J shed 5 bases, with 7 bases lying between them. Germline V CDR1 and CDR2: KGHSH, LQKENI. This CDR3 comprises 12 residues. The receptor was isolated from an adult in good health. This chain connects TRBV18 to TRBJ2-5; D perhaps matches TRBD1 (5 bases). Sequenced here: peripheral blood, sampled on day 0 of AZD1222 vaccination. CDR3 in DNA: TGTGCCAGCTCACCCCCAGGGGAGACCCAGTACTTC. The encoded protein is CASSPPGETQYF. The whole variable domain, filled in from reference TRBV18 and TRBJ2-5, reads NAGVMQNPRHLVRRRGQEARLRCSPMKGHSHVYWYRQLPEEGLKFMVYLQKENIIDESGMPKERFSAEFPKEGPSILRIQQVVRGDSAAYFCASSPPGETQYFGPGTRLLVL.